This TCR beta chain was found in a study of blood T cell repertoires in COVID-19. Study-level information: Samples taken during acute and convalescent COVID-19 were collected in the United States, Italy and Spain.

This CDR3 comprises 15 residues. Germline V CDR1 and CDR2: LGHNT, FRNRAP. The V gene end was trimmed by 1 base and the J gene end by 7 bases; junction bases not matched to a gene: 4. Study processing details: Reference gene primer amplification in the assay estimated nucleated cell counts. Measured with immunoSEQ multiplex PCR; TCRdb has only the in-frame clones, and not every one. That table gives V, J and clone size, and the DNA gave D and trimming. The table shows about 75,000 clones, with less than 85% occurring only once. The TCR sequence derives from an elderly woman with active or convalescent COVID-19. Sequencing input: peripheral blood. V gene TRBV12-5 combines with J gene TRBJ2-1; TRBD2 aligns across 10 bases. CDR3 coding DNA: TGTGCTAGTGGTTTGGATAGCGGGAGGAGTAATGAGCAGTTCTTC. Protein product: CASGLDSGRSNEQFF. The full variable domain, with the rest looked up from reference TRBV12-5 and TRBJ2-1, is DARVTQTPRHKVTEMGQEVTMRCQPILGHNTVFWYRQTMMQGLELLAYFRNRAPLDDSGMPKDRFSAEMPDATLATLKIQPSEPRDSAVYFCASGLDSGRSNEQFFGPGTRLTVL.